The following is a T cell receptor beta chain sequence with its context. The sample belongs to a study of OX40 agonist ivuxolimab in advanced cancers. Turning to the study itself: At 75% to 90% male, the cohort had a mean age of about 55 years, ranging from about 23 to 79.

Sequencing was performed with immunoSEQ multiplex PCR; in TCRdb, only in-frame clones are kept and a portion is missing. Of about 70,000 clones in the sample, over 65% were seen once. CDR1 is SGHTA, CDR2 FQGTGA, per germline. Trimming stripped 5 bases from V and 2 bases from J, with 12 bases between. The CDR3 extends over 14 amino acids. The chain employs TRBV7-3 and TRBJ2-5; unclear D gene. The source of this sequence is an adult with an advanced solid tumor such as melanoma, head and neck, liver or kidney cancer. The material sequenced was CD4+ or CD8+ T cells sorted from blood, taken in a trial of the OX40 agonist ivuxolimab. This CDR3 reads CASSVIPGQETQYF. The DNA for the CDR3 is TGTGCCAGCAGCGTGATCCCTGGACAAGAGACCCAGTACTTC.